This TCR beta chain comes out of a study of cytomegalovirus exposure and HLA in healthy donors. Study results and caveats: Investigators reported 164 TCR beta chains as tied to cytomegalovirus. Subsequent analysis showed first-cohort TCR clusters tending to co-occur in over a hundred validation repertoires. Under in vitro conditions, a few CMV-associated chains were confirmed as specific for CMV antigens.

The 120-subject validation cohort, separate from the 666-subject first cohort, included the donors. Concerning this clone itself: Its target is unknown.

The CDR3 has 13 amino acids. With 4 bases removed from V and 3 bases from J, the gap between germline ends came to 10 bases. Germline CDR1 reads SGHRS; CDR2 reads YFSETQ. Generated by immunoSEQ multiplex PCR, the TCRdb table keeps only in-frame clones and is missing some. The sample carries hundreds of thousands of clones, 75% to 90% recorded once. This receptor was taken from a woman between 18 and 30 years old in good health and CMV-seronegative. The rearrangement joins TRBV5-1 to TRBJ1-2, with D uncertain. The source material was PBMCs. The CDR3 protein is CASSRGQHYGYTF. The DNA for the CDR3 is TGCGCCAGCAGCCGTGGGCAGCACTATGGCTACACCTTC.